Described below is a single T cell receptor (beta chain) sequence and its context. This entry comes from a study of blood T cell repertoires in COVID-19. Study summary: Researchers got acute and convalescent COVID-19 samples from the United States, Italy and Spain. The cDNA or gDNA used as material had been derived from T cells, B-cell-depleted T cells, or PBMCs.

Original handling: Amplification with reference gene primers provided the estimates of nucleated cell counts. Libraries were prepared by immunoSEQ multiplex PCR; TCRdb keeps only in-frame clonotypes and omits some of them. That table supplies the V and J calls and clone size; D and trimming were determined from the DNA. The sample lists some 180,000 clones, 90% occurring once. The CDR3 totals 15 residues. Germline-derived CDR1 and CDR2 are KGHDR and SFDVKD. The ends lost 4 bases at V and 8 bases at J; junction bases unmatched: 9. The TCR comes from a middle-aged man with acute or convalescent COVID-19. The rearrangement uses TRBV24-1 and TRBJ1-4, with 7 bases identical to TRBD1. The sequenced sample was peripheral blood. CDR3 in amino acids: CATSDSTGSGEKLFF. In nucleotides, the CDR3 is TGTGCCACCAGTGACTCGACAGGGTCGGGAGAAAAACTGTTTTTT.